This TCR beta chain was observed in a study of blood T cell repertoires in COVID-19. Assay: immunoSEQ multiplex PCR; the TCRdb copy retains only in-frame clones and omits some. The data hold over 130,000 clones, with more than 80% observed a single time. There are 12 residues in the CDR3. From germline, CDR1 is MNHEY and CDR2 SVGAGI. V was cut by 6 bases and J by 0 bases, with 4 bases left in between. The chain recombines TRBV6-5 with TRBJ2-3, with no clear D. This receptor was taken from a young woman who had been exposed to COVID-19. Material for sequencing was PBMCs or T cells enriched from blood (not recorded which). CDR3 amino acids: CASRTSTDTQYF. The CDR3, as DNA: TGTGCCAGCAGAACTAGCACAGATACGCAGTATTTT.